The present entry profiles one T cell receptor beta chain with its context. This record belongs to a study of blood T cells in healthy people across ages. The second PCR ran about 6 to 12 cycles with a sample-barcoded 5' primer and J-beta primers. TCRdb recomputed calls from the 5' RACE reads with MiXCR, one row per CDR3 protein. The sample contains about 760,000 distinct CDR3 sequences, 56% of which appear only once. The origin of this receptor is a man aged 35 to 55 in good health. The sequencing input was blood.

CDR3 residues: CASRGTGGRTDTQYF. For the CDR3, the DNA is TGTGCCAGCAGGGGGACAGGGGGGAGAACAGATACGCAGTATTTT. This chain links TRBV12-3 or TRBV12-4 with TRBJ2-3; 11 nucleotides line up with TRBD1. This CDR3 spans 15 amino acids. Trimming removed 6 bases from V and 3 bases from J; junction bases left unmatched: 5.